The 30 T cell receptor beta chains below all came from one sample that was sequenced in a study of molecular identifiers for immune sequencing clone quantification. TCRdb reanalysed the PCR reads using MiXCR and keeps one entry per CDR3 protein. The repertoire holds over 65,000 distinct CDR3 sequences, about 23% seen once, with about 0.8% in the top ten. What was sequenced was naive CD8+ T cells from blood, with Jurkat cell RNA spiked in. The subset denotes: FACS-sorted CD8+CD4-CCR7+CD45RA+ naive T cells. All receptors come from a human donor in good health. Some libraries in this study had Jurkat cell RNA spiked in.

As concerns this clonotype: A much larger clone lies a single base off, so this may be a read error. The V call is TRBV4-1, the J call TRBJ1-5, with D possibly matching TRBD1 (5 bases). The CDR3 extends over 16 amino acids. Trimming removed 1 base from V and 6 bases from J, with 16 bases in between. CDR1 and CDR2 from the germline V gene are MGHRA and YSYEKL. The CDR3, as DNA: TGCGCCAGCAGCCAAGTCATGCAGGGAGGGAGTCAGCCCCAGCATTTT. Its protein is CASSQVMQGGSQPQHF.

The sample holds many counts of this clonotype. V gene TRBV12-5 combines with J gene TRBJ2-5; 7 bases match TRBD2. J was trimmed by 2 bases and V by 7 bases; bases with no gene match: 4. Per the germline V gene, CDR1 is LGHNT and CDR2 is FRNRAP. The CDR3 has 13 amino acids. CDR3 in amino acids: CASARGRQETQYF. The CDR3 DNA reads as TGTGCTAGTGCGCGGGGGAGACAAGAGACCCAGTACTTC.

This clonotype was recorded many times. The rearrangement uses TRBV5-4 and TRBJ2-3, with unresolved D. In germline, CDR1 is SGHNT, CDR2 YYREEE (reference sequence). V was trimmed by 1 base and J by 4 bases, leaving 7 bases between them. The CDR3 is 13 amino acids. CDR3 in amino acids: CASSLSGSDTQYF. The CDR3 region has the DNA TGTGCCAGCAGCTTGTCTGGATCAGATACGCAGTATTTT.

J is TRBJ1-4 and V is TRBV11-2; D possibly corresponds to TRBD1 (5 bases). CDR3 length equals 18 residues. Germline CDR1 is SGHAT and CDR2 is FQNNGV. Trimming removed 0 bases from V and 5 bases from J, with 19 bases in between. The DNA of the CDR3 is TGTGCCAGCAGCTTAGATTATGAATTTCGAGGGGACAATGAAAAACTGTTTTTT. Translation gives CASSLDYEFRGDNEKLFF.

The chain has TRBV7-9 and TRBJ1-2; 9 bases are a match to TRBD1. Trimming removed 5 bases from V and 4 bases from J; junction bases left unmatched: 14. CDR1 and CDR2 (germline): SEHNR, FQNEAQ (reference sequence). The CDR3 has 17 residues. The CDR3 sequence is CASSPPTGTGSTYGYTF. As DNA, the CDR3 is TGTGCCAGCAGCCCACCCACCGGGACAGGGTCGACCTATGGCTACACCTTC.

In DNA form, the CDR3 reads TGTGCCAGCAGCCGGGCTTATCAGGGTGGCAATCAGCCCCAGCATTTT. It encodes CASSRAYQGGNQPQHF. V usage is TRBV12-3 or TRBV12-4 and J usage is TRBJ1-5; TRBD1 is a possible D gene (5 bases). CDR3 length equals 16 residues. Trimming took 6 bases from V and 2 from J, leaving 17 bases between them.

In the case of this clonotype: A much bigger clone sits one base away, suggesting this may be a read error. V and J are TRBV5-1 and TRBJ2-3; the D gene is possibly TRBD2 (5 bases). Germline CDR1 SGHRS, CDR2 YFSETQ. The CDR3 is made up of 16 amino acids. DNA for the CDR3: TGCGCCAGTCTACTACCCCCCCGGACTCCGCCAGATGCGCAGTATTTT. Its protein product is CASLLPPRTPPDAQYF.

The V gene is TRBV5-4, the J gene TRBJ2-2, with D perhaps TRBD2 (5 bases). Germline CDR1 SGHNT, CDR2 YYREEE (reference sequence). Trimming left V 0 bases short and J 4 bases short, with 7 bases between. This CDR3 has 14 amino acids. Here the CDR3 reads CASSLGGPTGELFF. As DNA, the CDR3 is TGTGCCAGCAGCTTGGGAGGGCCCACCGGGGAGCTGTTTTTT.

This clonotype was seen a few times. V usage is TRBV29-1 and J usage is TRBJ1-2, with D perhaps TRBD1 (6 bases). Germline V gene data show CDR1 as SQVTM and CDR2 as ANQGSEA. There are 14 residues in the CDR3. The V gene lost 6 bases and the J gene lost 3 bases, with 17 bases spanning the gap. This CDR3 reads CSVFDRLLDYGYTF. The CDR3 nucleotides read TGCAGCGTATTTGACAGGCTGTTGGACTATGGCTACACCTTC. The complete variable domain, with remaining parts taken from reference TRBV29-1 and TRBJ1-2, reads SAVISQKPSRDICQRGTSLTIQCQVDSQVTMMFWYRQQPGQSLTLIATANQGSEATYESGFVIDKFPISRPNLTFSTLTVSNMSPEDSSIYLCSVFDRLLDYGYTFGSGTRLTVV.

This clonotype was observed a few times. The J gene is TRBJ2-7, the V gene TRBV24-1; TRBD2 agrees at 7 bases. The CDR3 consists of 12 residues. V trimming: 4 bases; J trimming: 6 bases; junction bases outside the gene matches: 2. The germline V gene encodes CDR1 KGHDR and CDR2 SFDVKD. The CDR3 sequence is CATSDSSGEQYF. The CDR3 DNA is TGTGCCACCAGTGACTCTAGCGGCGAGCAGTACTTC.

Note on this clonotype: At one end, the junction sequence differs from germline, possibly due to a read error. V usage is TRBV4-1 and J usage is TRBJ1-2; D is possibly TRBD1 (6 bases). This CDR3 comprises 15 residues. Germline values: CDR1 MGHRA, CDR2 YSYEKL. In DNA, the CDR3 is TGCGCCAGCAGACAAGTTACAGGGTGGAGCGATGGCTACACCTTC. Amino acids: CASRQVTGWSDGYTF.

In regard to this clonotype: No conserved phenylalanine or tryptophan ends this CDR3, so it is likely a read error. The rearrangement joins TRBV11-2 to TRBJ2-1, with 10 positions matching TRBD2. The J segment lost 4 bases and the V segment lost 1 base, leaving 4 bases of the junction unmatched. Germline CDR1 SGHAT, CDR2 FQNNGV. There are 16 residues in the CDR3. The CDR3, as DNA: TGTGCCAGCAGCTTAGGAGGGACTAGCGTTTACAATGAGCAGTTCCTC. Translation: CASSLGGTSVYNEQFL.

At least ten counts were recorded for this clonotype. V is TRBV7-8 and J is TRBJ1-5; D is undetermined. V was clipped by 2 bases and J by 0 bases, with 11 bases between them. From germline, CDR1 is SGHVS and CDR2 FQNEAQ. The CDR3 consists of 16 residues. The CDR3 DNA reads as TGTGCCAGCAGCTTATCGGTCACATATAGCAATCAGCCCCAGCATTTT. Amino acids: CASSLSVTYSNQPQHF.

This clonotype was picked up many times. The chain joins TRBV12-3 or TRBV12-4 to TRBJ1-5; D not certain. The CDR3 runs to 12 residues. Trimming took off 6 bases at V and 4 bases at J, with 7 bases between the two ends. This chain's CDR3 is CASSPTNQPQHF. The CDR3 bases are TGTGCCAGCAGCCCGACAAATCAGCCCCAGCATTTT.

This clonotype was found many times. The V gene is TRBV20-1, the J gene TRBJ2-7; TRBD2 matches 13 bases. The germline V gene has CDR1 DFQATT and CDR2 SNEGSKA (reference sequence). With V trimmed by 0 bases and J by 5 bases, 1 base remained unmatched. CDR3 length: 14 residues. In DNA form, the CDR3 reads TGCAGTGCTAGAGAAGGACTAGCGGGGGACGAGCAGTACTTC. This sequence encodes CSAREGLAGDEQYF.

Comment on this clonotype: This CDR3 fails to terminate in the conserved phenylalanine or tryptophan, so it likely reflects a read error. This sequence joins TRBV4-1 and TRBJ2-2; TRBD1 agrees at 8 bases. V trimming: 0 bases; J trimming: 6 bases; junction bases outside the gene matches: 12. The CDR3 totals 18 residues. Germline CDR1 is MGHRA and CDR2 is YSYEKL. The CDR3 nucleotides are TGCGCCAGCAGCCAAGAGAGTAGGACAGGGTTTCTCGCCGGGGAGCTGTTTTTA. Residues: CASSQESRTGFLAGELFL.

This clonotype was detected only a few times. The V gene is TRBV10-3, the J gene TRBJ2-5, with 13 bases identical to TRBD2. The CDR3 is made up of 17 amino acids. CDR1 is ENHRY and CDR2 is SYGVKD in the germline V gene. V shed 4 bases, J shed 0 bases, and the junction held 5 bases outside the gene matches. The CDR3 nucleotides are TGTGCCATCAGTGGGACTAGCGGGGGCCAGAACCAAGAGACCCAGTACTTC. This encodes CAISGTSGGQNQETQYF.

In its sample, this clonotype was seen a few times. The chain carries TRBV7-9 and TRBJ2-7; a weak D match, TRBD2 (6 bases). V gave up 5 bases and J gave up 7 bases, with 12 bases separating them. This CDR3 is built from 12 residues. The germline CDR1 and CDR2 sequences are SEHNR and FQNEAQ (reference sequence). Here the CDR3 DNA reads TGTGCCAGCAGCATTCCTGGGGGGGAGCAGTACTTC. Encoded protein: CASSIPGGEQYF.

This clonotype was recorded at least ten times. This chain uses TRBV12-3 or TRBV12-4 with TRBJ2-6; D remains unclear. V was pared by 5 bases and J by 3 bases, with 8 bases between. The CDR3 loop spans 14 amino acids. CDR3: CASSGANGANVLTF. The CDR3 coding sequence is TGTGCCAGCAGTGGAGCAAATGGGGCCAACGTCCTGACTTTC.

The J gene is TRBJ2-2, the V gene TRBV6-1, with 15 bases fitting TRBD2. The V gene's germline CDR1 is MNHNS and CDR2 SASEGT. The CDR3 runs to 19 residues. J gave up 6 bases and V 11 bases, and 19 bases lay outside the gene matches. The DNA of the CDR3 is TGTGCCTCACATGCCCTACCCGGGACTAGCGGGAGGTTGTCCGGGGAGCTGTTTTTT. As protein: CASHALPGTSGRLSGELFF.

This clonotype was found a few times. The chain has TRBV27 and TRBJ1-1; the D is unclear. CDR1 MNHEY and CDR2 SMNVEV come from the germline V gene (reference sequence). Between the trimmed V and J ends, which lost 0 bases and 6 bases, there was a span of 11 bases. The CDR3 loop spans 14 amino acids. This chain's CDR3 is CASSLSERSSEAFF. The CDR3 coding sequence is TGTGCCAGCAGTTTATCTGAGAGAAGCTCTGAAGCTTTCTTT.

As for this clonotype: This may be a read error, as it is one base from a much larger clone. This chain links TRBV12-3 or TRBV12-4 with TRBJ2-4; the match to TRBD2 covers 7 bases. The CDR3 runs 18 residues. The CDR3 sequence is CASSLSGLAVIAINIQYF. The CDR3 DNA sequence: TGTGCCAGCAGTTTAAGTGGCCTAGCGGTTATAGCCATAAACATTCAGTACTTC.

As to this clonotype: This may stem from a read error, because a much larger clone lies one nucleotide away. Here the CDR3 omits its conserved ending phenylalanine or tryptophan, so a read error is the likely source. The rearrangement joins TRBV6-5 to TRBJ1-5; no reliable D call. Trimming stripped 0 bases from V and 3 bases from J, with 9 bases between. The CDR3 extends over 15 amino acids. CDR1 is MNHEY and CDR2 is SVGAGI in the germline V gene. Here the CDR3 DNA reads TGTGCCAGCAGTTACTCGACGGGGTCCAATCAGCCCCAGCATTCT. Translating gives CASSYSTGSNQPQHS.

This clonotype has more than one count but fewer than ten. V is TRBV19 and J is TRBJ1-1; D not certain. Trimming shortened V by 3 bases and J by 3 bases, and 8 bases separated the two germline ends. CDR3 length: 13 amino acids. Germline CDR1 is LNHDA and CDR2 is SQIVND (reference sequence). The CDR3 region is CASSIGQYTEAFF. DNA for the CDR3: TGTGCCAGTAGTATTGGTCAATACACTGAAGCTTTCTTT.

As to this clonotype: A much larger clone differs from this one at a single base, so this may be a read error. The chain carries TRBV30 and TRBJ2-7; D not certain. In germline, CDR1 is GTSNPN, CDR2 SVGIG (reference sequence). The CDR3 contains 10 residues. The CDR3 region has the DNA TGTACCTGGAGTGTTACTGAGCAGTACTTC. Protein: CTWSVTEQYF.

The chain combines TRBV6-5 with TRBJ2-3; no clear D gene. V lost 2 bases and J 4 bases, leaving 7 bases between the germline ends. Germline V gene lookup returns CDR1 MNHEY and CDR2 SVGAGI. This CDR3 region has 13 residues. CDR3 coding DNA: TGTGCCAGCAGTTACACGAGCGCAGATACGCAGTATTTT. This codes for CASSYTSADTQYF.

This clonotype was counted at least ten times. The chain has TRBV11-2 and TRBJ1-1, with 9 bases matching TRBD1. This CDR3 contains 15 residues. V lost 3 bases to trimming and J lost 0 bases; unmatched junction nucleotides: 2. Germline CDR1 and CDR2: SGHAT and FQNNGV. The chain's CDR3 is CASSLGTGMNTEAFF. CDR3 nucleotide sequence: TGTGCCAGCAGCTTGGGGACAGGGATGAACACTGAAGCTTTCTTT.

The chain combines TRBV4-1 with TRBJ2-2, with 10 bases that match TRBD2. V trimming: 1 base; J trimming: 7 bases; junction bases outside the gene matches: 18. Germline CDR1 reads MGHRA; CDR2 reads YSYEKL. The CDR3 runs to 20 residues. Here the CDR3 DNA reads TGCGCCAGCAGCCAAGTCGAACTAGCGGGATCGAACACCGGGAACGGGGAGCTGTTTTTT. Its translation: CASSQVELAGSNTGNGELFF.

Only a few counts were recorded for this clonotype. V and J are TRBV11-2 and TRBJ2-3; 14 bases map to TRBD2. This CDR3 has 19 amino acids. The germline V gene has CDR1 SGHAT and CDR2 FQNNGV. The trim removed 1 base at V and 2 bases at J, leaving 8 bases unmatched. The CDR3 DNA follows: TGTGCCAGCAGCTTAGTCCCGGGACTAGCGGGGGAACACACAGATACGCAGTATTTT. This encodes CASSLVPGLAGEHTDTQYF.

This clonotype was observed many times. The chain couples TRBV4-1 to TRBJ2-4; D is possibly TRBD2 (6 bases). Germline CDR1 and CDR2: MGHRA and YSYEKL. The CDR3 consists of 19 residues. V was pared by 1 base and J by 0 bases, with 19 bases between. CDR3 in DNA: TGCGCCAGCAGCCAAGCGGGGGTTGCCAACTTGGTAGCCAAAAACATTCAGTACTTC. Amino acids: CASSQAGVANLVAKNIQYF.